The sequence of this T cell receptor beta chain was determined in a study of blood T cell repertoires in COVID-19. Study summary: PBMCs, B-cell-depleted T cells, or T cells provided the cDNA or gDNA that made up the material.

The CDR3 length is 15 residues. Germline CDR1 SGHTS, CDR2 YDEGEE. V trimming: 0 bases; J trimming: 2 bases; junction bases outside the gene matches: 4. Clones were sequenced by immunoSEQ multiplex PCR, and TCRdb holds only the in-frame ones, with some missing. The table records a few hundred thousand clones, roughly four fifths of them present only once. This rearrangement joins TRBV5-8 to TRBJ2-7; 8 bases align to TRBD2. This TCR derives from a woman aged 18-30 years with acute or convalescent COVID-19. Material for sequencing was peripheral blood. CDR3 amino acids: CASSLVLAGPYEQYF. The CDR3 bases are TGTGCCAGCAGCTTGGTGCTAGCGGGCCCCTACGAGCAGTACTTC.